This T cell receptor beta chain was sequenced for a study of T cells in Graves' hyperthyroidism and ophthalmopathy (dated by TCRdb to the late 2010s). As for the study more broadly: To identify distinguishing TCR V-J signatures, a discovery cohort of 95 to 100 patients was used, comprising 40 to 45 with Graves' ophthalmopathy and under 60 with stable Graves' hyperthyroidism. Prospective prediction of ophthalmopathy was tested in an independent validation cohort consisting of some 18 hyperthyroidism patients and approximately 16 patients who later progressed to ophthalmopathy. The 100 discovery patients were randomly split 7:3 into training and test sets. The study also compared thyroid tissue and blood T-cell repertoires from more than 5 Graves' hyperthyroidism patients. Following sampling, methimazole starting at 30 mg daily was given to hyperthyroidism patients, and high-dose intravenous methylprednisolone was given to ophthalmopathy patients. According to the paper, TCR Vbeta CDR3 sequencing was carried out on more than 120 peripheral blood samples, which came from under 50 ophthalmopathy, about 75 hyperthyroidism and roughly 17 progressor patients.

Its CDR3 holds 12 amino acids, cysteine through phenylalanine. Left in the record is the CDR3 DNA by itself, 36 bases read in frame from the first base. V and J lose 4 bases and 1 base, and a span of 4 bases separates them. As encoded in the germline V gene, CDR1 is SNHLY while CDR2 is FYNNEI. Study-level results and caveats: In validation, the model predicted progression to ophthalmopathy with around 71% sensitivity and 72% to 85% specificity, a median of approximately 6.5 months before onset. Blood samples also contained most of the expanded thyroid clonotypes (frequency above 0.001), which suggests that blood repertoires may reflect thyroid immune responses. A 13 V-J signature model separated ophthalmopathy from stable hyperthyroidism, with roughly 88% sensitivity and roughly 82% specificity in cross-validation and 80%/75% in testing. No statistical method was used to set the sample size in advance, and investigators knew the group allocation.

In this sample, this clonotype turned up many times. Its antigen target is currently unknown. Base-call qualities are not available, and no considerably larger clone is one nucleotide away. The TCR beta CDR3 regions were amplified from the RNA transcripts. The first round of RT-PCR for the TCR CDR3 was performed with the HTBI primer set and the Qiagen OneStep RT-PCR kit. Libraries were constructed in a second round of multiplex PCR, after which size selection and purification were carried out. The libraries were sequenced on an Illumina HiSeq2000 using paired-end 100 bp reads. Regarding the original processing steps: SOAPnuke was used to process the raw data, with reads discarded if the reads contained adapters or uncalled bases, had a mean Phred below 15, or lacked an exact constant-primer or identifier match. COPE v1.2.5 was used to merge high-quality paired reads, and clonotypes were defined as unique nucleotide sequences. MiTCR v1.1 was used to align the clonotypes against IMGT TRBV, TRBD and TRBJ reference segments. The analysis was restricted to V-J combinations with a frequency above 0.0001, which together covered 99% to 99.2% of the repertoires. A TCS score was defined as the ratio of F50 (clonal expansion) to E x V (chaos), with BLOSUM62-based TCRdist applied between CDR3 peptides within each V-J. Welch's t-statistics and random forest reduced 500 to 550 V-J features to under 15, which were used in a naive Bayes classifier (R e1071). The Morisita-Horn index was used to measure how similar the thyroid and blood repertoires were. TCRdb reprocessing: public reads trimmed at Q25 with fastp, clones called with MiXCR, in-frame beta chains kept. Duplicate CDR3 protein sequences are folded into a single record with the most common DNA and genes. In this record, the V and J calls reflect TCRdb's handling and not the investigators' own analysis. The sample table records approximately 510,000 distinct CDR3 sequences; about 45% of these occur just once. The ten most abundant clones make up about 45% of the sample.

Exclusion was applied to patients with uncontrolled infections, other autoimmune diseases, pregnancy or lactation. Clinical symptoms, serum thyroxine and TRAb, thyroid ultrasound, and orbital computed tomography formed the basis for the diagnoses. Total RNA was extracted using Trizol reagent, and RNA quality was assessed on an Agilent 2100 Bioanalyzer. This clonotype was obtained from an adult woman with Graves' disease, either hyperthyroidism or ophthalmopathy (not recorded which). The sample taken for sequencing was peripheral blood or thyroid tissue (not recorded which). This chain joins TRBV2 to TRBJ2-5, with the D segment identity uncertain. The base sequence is TGTGCCAGCAGTGGCAGCCAAGAGACCCAGTACTTC. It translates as CASSGSQETQYF.